The 6 T cell receptor beta chains listed next were all sequenced from one sample in a study of T cells in Graves' hyperthyroidism and ophthalmopathy. TCR beta CDR3 regions were amplified from RNA. A set of HTBI primers served as the primers for a first-round RT-PCR of the TCR CDR3. TCRdb passed the multiplex PCR reads through MiXCR, listing each CDR3 protein once. Of roughly 650,000 distinct CDR3 sequences listed, approximately 15% are singletons. The sample was blood. All receptors derive from a woman in her 40s with Graves' ophthalmopathy.

This clonotype was seen just once. The chain combines TRBV6-4 with TRBJ1-6, with 10 nucleotides matching TRBD1. The germline CDR1 and CDR2 sequences are MRHNA and SNTAGT. The V segment lost 4 bases and the J segment 9 bases; nucleotides outside the gene matches: 9. The CDR3 runs 16 residues. For the CDR3, the DNA is TGTGCCAGCAGTGTAACACCGGGACAGGGGATTTCACCCCTCCACTTT. As protein: CASSVTPGQGISPLHF.

This clonotype was detected many times. The J gene is TRBJ1-1, the V gene TRBV12-3 or TRBV12-4; D remains ambiguous. The CDR3 extends over 13 amino acids. Trimming took off 6 bases at V and 1 base at J, with 9 bases between the two ends. DNA of the CDR3: TGTGCCAGCAGACCGGTATCGAACACTGAAGCTTTCTTT. Its translation: CASRPVSNTEAFF.

This rearrangement joins TRBV7-9 to TRBJ2-7, with a tentative D call TRBD1 (5 bases). Trimming shortened V by 4 bases and J by 3 bases, and 10 bases separated the two germline ends. Looked up from germline, CDR1 is SEHNR and CDR2 is FQNEAQ (reference sequence). This CDR3 has 13 amino acids. The CDR3 DNA follows: TGTGCCAGCAGCTCAGGGAATGGCTACGAGCAGTACTTC. Residues: CASSSGNGYEQYF.

V and J are TRBV10-3 and TRBJ2-5; 10 bases are a match to TRBD2. With 3 bases clipped from V and 6 bases from J, the junction kept 10 bases outside the gene matches. Looked up from germline, CDR1 is ENHRY and CDR2 is SYGVKD. The CDR3 contains 16 residues. The CDR3 loop is CAISDGPSGSPKTQYF. Written as DNA, the CDR3 is TGTGCCATCAGTGACGGTCCTAGCGGGAGTCCGAAGACCCAGTACTTC.

The chain employs TRBV20-1 and TRBJ2-7, with D tentatively TRBD1 (6 bases). Germline V gene sequence: CDR1 DFQATT, CDR2 SNEGSKA (reference sequence). V lost 3 bases and J lost 3, with 18 bases in between. The CDR3 length is 15 residues. In DNA form, the CDR3 reads TGCAGTGCTAGGAACCCAGGGGTAGACGGCTACGAGCAGTACTTC. Encoded protein: CSARNPGVDGYEQYF.

CDR3: CASSQVGQAGETQYF. In nucleotides, the CDR3 is TGCGCCAGCAGCCAAGTGGGACAGGCTGGGGAGACCCAGTACTTC. V is TRBV4-1 and J is TRBJ2-5; 8 nucleotides match TRBD1. Per the germline V gene, CDR1 is MGHRA and CDR2 is YSYEKL. Unmatched junction bases numbered 6, after V lost 1 base and J lost 5 bases. The length of the CDR3 is 15 residues.